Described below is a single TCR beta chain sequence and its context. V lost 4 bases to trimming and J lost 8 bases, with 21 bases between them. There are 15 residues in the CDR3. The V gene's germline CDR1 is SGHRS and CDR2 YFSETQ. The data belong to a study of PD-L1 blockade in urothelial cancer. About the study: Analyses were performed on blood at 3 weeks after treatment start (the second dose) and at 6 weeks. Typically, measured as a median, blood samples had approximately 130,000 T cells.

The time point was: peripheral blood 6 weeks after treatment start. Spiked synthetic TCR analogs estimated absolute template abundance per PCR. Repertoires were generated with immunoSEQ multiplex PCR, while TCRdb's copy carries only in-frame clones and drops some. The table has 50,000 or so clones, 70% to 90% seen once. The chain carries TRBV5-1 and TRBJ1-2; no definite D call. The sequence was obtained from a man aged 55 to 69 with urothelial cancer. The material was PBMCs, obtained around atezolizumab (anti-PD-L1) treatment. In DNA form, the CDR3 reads TGCGCCAGCAGCCTCGCGGAGGGTGGGTTGTACGGCTACACCTTC. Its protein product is CASSLAEGGLYGYTF.